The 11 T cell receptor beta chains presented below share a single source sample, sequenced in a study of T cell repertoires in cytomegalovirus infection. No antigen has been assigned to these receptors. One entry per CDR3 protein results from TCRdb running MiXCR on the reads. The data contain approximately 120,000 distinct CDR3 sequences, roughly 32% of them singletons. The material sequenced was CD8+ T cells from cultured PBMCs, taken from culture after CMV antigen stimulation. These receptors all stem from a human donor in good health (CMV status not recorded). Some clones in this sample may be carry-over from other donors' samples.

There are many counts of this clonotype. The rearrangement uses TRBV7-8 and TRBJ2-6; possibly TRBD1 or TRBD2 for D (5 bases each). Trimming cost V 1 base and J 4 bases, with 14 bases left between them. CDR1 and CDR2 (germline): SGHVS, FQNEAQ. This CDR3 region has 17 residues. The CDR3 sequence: CASSLEAAGAGANVLTF. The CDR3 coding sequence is TGTGCCAGCAGCTTAGAGGCTGCCGGGGCCGGGGCCAACGTCCTGACTTTC.

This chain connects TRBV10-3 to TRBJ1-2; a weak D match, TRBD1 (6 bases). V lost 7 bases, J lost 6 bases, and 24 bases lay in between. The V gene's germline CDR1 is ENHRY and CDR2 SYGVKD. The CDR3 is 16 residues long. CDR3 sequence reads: CAITFGQSTGFDGYTF. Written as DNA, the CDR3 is TGTGCCATCACCTTCGGACAGTCTACAGGATTTGATGGCTACACCTTC.

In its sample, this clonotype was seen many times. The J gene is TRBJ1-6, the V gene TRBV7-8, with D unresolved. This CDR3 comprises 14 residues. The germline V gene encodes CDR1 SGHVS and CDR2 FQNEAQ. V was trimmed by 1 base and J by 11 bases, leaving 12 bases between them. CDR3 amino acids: CASSLEPGTTPLHF. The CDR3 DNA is TGTGCCAGCAGCTTAGAGCCCGGAACGACACCCCTCCACTTT.

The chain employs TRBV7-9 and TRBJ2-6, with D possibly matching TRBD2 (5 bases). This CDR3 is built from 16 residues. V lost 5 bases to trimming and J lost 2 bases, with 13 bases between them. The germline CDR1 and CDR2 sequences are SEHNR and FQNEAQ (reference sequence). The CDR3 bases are TGTGCCAGCAGCGGGAGCTTAGAGGCTGGGGCCAACGTCCTGACTTTC. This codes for CASSGSLEAGANVLTF.

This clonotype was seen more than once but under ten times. The CDR3 coding sequence is TGTGCCAGCAATTGGGACAGAAGCACAGATACGCAGTATTTT. Translating it yields CASNWDRSTDTQYF. The chain employs TRBV28 and TRBJ2-3; TRBD1 matches at 7 bases. V was pared by 7 bases and J by 0 bases, with 4 bases of the junction left unmatched. CDR3 length equals 14 residues. Germline-derived CDR1 and CDR2 are MDHEN and SYDVKM. Combining the CDR3 with reference TRBV28 and TRBJ2-3 gives the whole variable domain DVKVTQSSRYLVKRTGEKVFLECVQDMDHENMFWYRQDPGLGLRLIYFSYDVKMKEKGDIPEGYSVSREKKERFSLILESASTNQTSMYLCASNWDRSTDTQYFGPGTRLTVL.

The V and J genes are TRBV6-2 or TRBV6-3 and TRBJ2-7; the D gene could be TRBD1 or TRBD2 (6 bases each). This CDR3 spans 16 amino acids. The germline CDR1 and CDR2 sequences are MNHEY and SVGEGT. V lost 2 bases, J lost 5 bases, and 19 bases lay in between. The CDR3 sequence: CASSYGSSYREDEQYF. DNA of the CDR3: TGTGCCAGCAGTTACGGCTCATCTTACAGGGAGGACGAGCAGTACTTC.

CDR3 bases: TGCGCCAGCAGCCAAGACGTCGGCGTTAGGGGCTACACCTTC. This codes for CASSQDVGVRGYTF. The V call is TRBV4-1, the J call TRBJ1-2; D is ambiguous. V gave up 0 bases and J gave up 8 bases, with 13 bases separating them. CDR3 size: 14 residues. Germline V gives CDR1 MGHRA, CDR2 YSYEKL.

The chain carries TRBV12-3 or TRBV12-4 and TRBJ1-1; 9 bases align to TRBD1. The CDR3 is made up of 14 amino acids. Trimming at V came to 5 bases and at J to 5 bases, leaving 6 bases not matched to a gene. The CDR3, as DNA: TGTGCCAGCAGTCCAGACAGGGGGTGGACTGAAGCTTTCTTT. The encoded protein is CASSPDRGWTEAFF.

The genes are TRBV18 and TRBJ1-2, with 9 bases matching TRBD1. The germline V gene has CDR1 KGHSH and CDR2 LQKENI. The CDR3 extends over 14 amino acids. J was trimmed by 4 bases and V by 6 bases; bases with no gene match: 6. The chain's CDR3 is CASSGTGSLYGYTF. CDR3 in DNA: TGTGCCAGCTCTGGGACAGGGTCCCTCTATGGCTACACCTTC.

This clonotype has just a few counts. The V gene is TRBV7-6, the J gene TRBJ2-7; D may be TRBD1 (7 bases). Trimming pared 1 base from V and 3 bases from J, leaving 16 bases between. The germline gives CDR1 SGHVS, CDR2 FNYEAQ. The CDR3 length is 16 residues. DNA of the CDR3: TGTGCCAGCAGCTTAGTTTTCGCCAGGGGGGTCTACGAGCAGTACTTC. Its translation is CASSLVFARGVYEQYF.

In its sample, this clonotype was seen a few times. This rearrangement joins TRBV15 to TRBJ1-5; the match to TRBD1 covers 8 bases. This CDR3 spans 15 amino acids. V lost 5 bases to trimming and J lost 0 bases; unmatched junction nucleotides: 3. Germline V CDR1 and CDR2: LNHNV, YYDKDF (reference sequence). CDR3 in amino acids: CATSGGQDSNQPQHF. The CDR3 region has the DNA TGTGCCACCAGCGGGGGACAGGATAGCAATCAGCCCCAGCATTTT.